This T cell receptor (beta chain) was observed in a study of shared clonotypes between healthy human individuals (dated by TCRdb to 2019 to 2021). Regarding the research as a whole: Two women and a few men aged 18 to 49 years were included in the cohort. For each donor, CD4 naive and CD4 memory were each given three plates, CD8 naive was given two plates, and CD8 memory was given one plate. To estimate repertoire size and how much clonotypes are shared between individuals, the study performed deep sequencing of blood TCR repertoires from roughly five healthy adults. Libraries were prepared and TCR repertoires were sequenced by different laboratories using diverse techniques, in order to increase sequencing depth and limit assay-specific biases. Per donor, leukapheresis produced somewhere between about 0.9 and 9.5 billion PBMCs.

Using the deep immunoSEQ assay, TCR CDR3 regions were amplified from genomic DNA by multiplex PCR. Genomic DNA extracted from each cell subset was distributed evenly over all wells of several immunoSEQ 96-well plates, and each plate served as one replicate. Each replicate PCR for sorted subsets received 200 ng genomic DNA, equal to tens of thousands of T cell genomes. Purified libraries were quantified with a Qubit 3.0 fluorometer, sized on a Bioanalyzer 2100, and re-quantified with the KAPA Library Quantification kit. Each immunoSEQ 96-well plate was sequenced on its own single-read 150-cycle Illumina NextSeq 550 flow cell. Turning to the authors' computational methods: Because only junctional sequences without quality scores were contained in the immunoSEQ output, filtering matching that applied to full-length reads could not be performed. To assign V/J genes and CDR3, sequences were annotated against IMGT germline references using PyIR, a Python wrapper for IgBLAST v1.9. Any read was removed if the V/J assignment was weak (E-value above 1e-6), the CDR3 was missing, or the read contained stop codons, out-of-frame junctions, or ambiguous translated residues. A V3J clonotype was defined by an identical inferred V gene, J gene, and CDR3 amino acid sequence. Percentage overlap between repertoires was computed as shared unique clonotypes divided by the size of the smaller repertoire. Richness of each repertoire was evaluated using RTK rarefaction, the Chao1 estimator, and Recon v2.1 estimates of unobserved clonotypes. Generation probabilities for all TCRbeta clonotypes obtained by the gDNA method from several donors were computed using OLGA. Sourced from immuneACCESS, this table was stored by TCRdb with only in-frame sequences that have V and J called. A share of the clones is absent; for the studies checked, an unresolved V gene accounts for under half, and the remainder has no known explanation. The DNA gave D and trimming, while V, J and clone size come from that table. Counted in this sample were under 2,000,000 clones; just under 95% of them appeared once. In total, the top ten clones hold 1.2% of the sample.

Including cysteine and phenylalanine, the CDR3 has 13 amino acids. The only DNA kept is the CDR3, 39 bases in frame from the first base. Trimming removed 5 bases from V and 2 bases from J, leaving 10 bases between the germline ends. The germline V gene encodes CDR1 SEHNR and CDR2 FQNEAQ (reference sequence). About this clone itself: The clone's antigen remains unknown. The record has no base qualities; no much larger clone is one base away. The same CDR3 also results from other DNA sequences found in this sample.

CD8 naive samples consisted of CD45RO-negative cells that were positively selected for CCR7, yielding a CD45RA+CCR7+ population without TemRA cells. Donors were healthy HIV-negative adults with no recently reported acute infections or vaccinations. Every donor was a Caucasian adult living in Nashville, Tennessee, USA. After blood collection by leukapheresis, PBMCs were isolated using Ficoll-Histopaque density gradient centrifugation and then cryopreserved in the vapor phase of liquid nitrogen. Analytical flow cytometry was used to check the purity and quantity of each magnetically sorted T cell population. Genomic DNA was isolated from each sorted fraction and quantified by UV absorbance on a Nanodrop 2000c. General findings and caveats noted by the study authors: Sampling was limited to blood, and TCR repertoires in tissue likely differ from TCR repertoires in blood. Larger estimated clonotype richness was generally found for naive subsets than for memory subsets. Pairwise subsampling led to the expectation that sequencing depth would affect the degree of clonotype sharing among donors. Rarefaction of sorted-subset datasets indicated incomplete sequencing despite the large sequencing depth. Compared with non-shared clonotypes, the clonotypes found in all four sorted-subset donors had higher generation probabilities. The genetic and exposure-history diversity represented was limited by the small number of donors. Approximately 5% of naive CD4, 3.5% of naive CD8, about 2.4% of memory CD4, and 0.35% to 0.4% of memory CD8 clonotypes were shared across several donors.

Material: naive CD8+ T cells sorted from blood. Per the publication, the cell subset or site label means: CD45RA+CCR7+. The receptor chain draws on TRBV7-9 and TRBJ2-7, with no D gene named confidently. The TCR sequence derives from a young man in good health. The nucleotide sequence reads TGTGCCAGCAGCCCCGGTCTGCCCTACGAGCAGTACTTC. It encodes CASSPGLPYEQYF.